Below are 19 T cell receptor beta chains sequenced from a single sample in a study of blood T cell repertoires in COVID-19. Repertoires were generated with immunoSEQ multiplex PCR, while TCRdb's copy carries only in-frame clones and drops some. Of under 250,000 clones in the sample, about 80% were seen once. Sequencing was carried out using peripheral blood. These receptors originate from a man aged 50 or older with active or convalescent COVID-19.

CDR3 nucleotides: TGTGCCAGCTCACCCGAGACTAGCGGGGCCACGAACACCGGGGAGCTGTTTTTT. It is translated as CASSPETSGATNTGELFF. The genes are TRBV18 and TRBJ2-2; 11 nucleotides line up with TRBD2. This CDR3 spans 18 amino acids. The germline gives CDR1 KGHSH, CDR2 LQKENI. J gave up 0 bases and V 3 bases, and 6 bases lay outside the gene matches.

V usage is TRBV19 and J usage is TRBJ2-2; D is unclear. Looked up from germline, CDR1 is LNHDA and CDR2 is SQIVND (reference sequence). V was shortened by 4 bases and J by 6 bases, with 9 bases between the two germline ends. This CDR3 is 13 amino acids long. CDR3 residues: CASSNLVSGELFF. CDR3 in DNA: TGTGCCAGTAGTAATCTAGTGTCCGGGGAGCTGTTTTTT.

The chain is built from TRBV4-2 and TRBJ2-3; 7 nucleotides line up with TRBD2. CDR1 and CDR2 from the germline V gene are LGHNA and YNFKEQ. Trimming at V came to 0 bases and at J to 0 bases, leaving 18 bases not matched to a gene. The CDR3 has 21 amino acids. The CDR3 DNA reads TGTGCCAGCAGCCAAGATCGGTGGGCTAGCGGTGAGGAGGGAAGCACAGATACGCAGTATTTT. Translation: CASSQDRWASGEEGSTDTQYF.

This clone appeared a single time. The rearrangement joins TRBV28 to TRBJ1-1; D uncertain. The CDR3 has 14 residues. Germline V gene sequence: CDR1 MDHEN, CDR2 SYDVKM. Deletions cut 3 bases from V and 3 bases from J, with 11 bases between. CDR3 in DNA: TGTGCCAGCAGTTTTTGGGCTAAGGACACTGAAGCTTTCTTT. Translation: CASSFWAKDTEAFF.

This clone was detected only once. The chain is built from TRBV12-3 or TRBV12-4 and TRBJ1-6; no clear D. V lost 7 bases and J 5 bases, leaving 9 bases between the germline ends. This CDR3 comprises 13 residues. CDR3 residues: CASKTADNSPLHF. DNA of the CDR3: TGTGCCAGCAAAACAGCGGATAATTCACCCCTCCACTTT.

This sequence joins TRBV5-4 and TRBJ1-2; D is uncertain. The V gene's germline CDR1 is SGHNT and CDR2 YYREEE (reference sequence). V was cut by 0 bases and J by 5 bases, with 11 bases left in between. The CDR3 sequence is 14 residues long. The CDR3 DNA reads as TGTGCCAGCAGCTTGGAGCCCCAAACTTATGGCTACACCTTC. This translates into CASSLEPQTYGYTF.

The chain employs TRBV7-2 and TRBJ2-3, with 9 bases that match TRBD1. The V and J ends lost 3 bases and 6 bases, in that order; junction bases with no gene match: 1. Per germline, CDR1 SGHTA and CDR2 FQGNSA. The CDR3 consists of 13 residues. The CDR3 bases are TGTGCCAGCAGCTTCGGGACAGGGGATACGCAGTATTTT. Its protein is CASSFGTGDTQYF.

The chain uses TRBV2 and TRBJ1-5; 8 bases fit TRBD1. The CDR3 has 15 residues. Looked up from germline, CDR1 is SNHLY and CDR2 is FYNNEI. The V segment lost 6 bases and the J segment 1 base; nucleotides outside the gene matches: 5. The CDR3 region is CASSLQGGSNQPQHF. DNA of the CDR3: TGTGCCAGCAGCCTACAGGGGGGAAGCAATCAGCCCCAGCATTTT.

This clone has a handful of counts. The CDR3 DNA reads as TGTGCCTGGAGAATGACAGGCTATTCCTACGAGCAGTACTTC. It is translated as CAWRMTGYSYEQYF. The rearrangement uses TRBV30 and TRBJ2-7; the D gene is possibly TRBD1 (6 bases). V was cut by 3 bases and J by 1 base, with 13 bases left in between. The CDR3 extends over 14 amino acids. Germline V gene lookup returns CDR1 GTSNPN and CDR2 SVGIG (reference sequence).

The rearrangement joins TRBV6-5 to TRBJ2-3; TRBD2 might be the D (5 bases). V was shortened by 6 bases and J by 2 bases, with 6 bases between the two germline ends. The length of the CDR3 is 12 residues. Germline CDR1 and CDR2: MNHEY and SVGAGI. In DNA form, the CDR3 reads TGTGCCAGCAGCCGGGACACAGATACGCAGTATTTT. Its translation: CASSRDTDTQYF.

The rearrangement joins TRBV5-8 to TRBJ1-3, with D tentatively TRBD1 (5 bases). This CDR3 comprises 15 residues. Germline assignment: CDR1 SGHTS and CDR2 YDEGEE. V was trimmed by 1 base and J by 6 bases, leaving 14 bases between them. The CDR3 reads CASSLRGDALNTIYF. The DNA of the CDR3 is TGTGCCAGCAGCTTGCGGGGGGACGCCCTAAACACCATATATTTT.

The count of this clone is one. The DNA of the CDR3 is TGTGCCAGCAGAGCCATTTGGACAGGGGGCTACGAGCAGTACTTC. Encoded protein: CASRAIWTGGYEQYF. The V and J genes are TRBV6-5 and TRBJ2-7; 10 bases map to TRBD1. The junction had 8 bases not matched to a gene; V was cut back by 6 bases and J by 3 bases. Germline V gene lookup returns CDR1 MNHEY and CDR2 SVGAGI. This CDR3 has 15 amino acids.

The rearrangement joins TRBV4-3 to TRBJ2-7, with D tentatively TRBD2 (6 bases). Trimming removed 1 base at V and 2 bases at J, with 6 bases between. The length of the CDR3 is 13 residues. In germline, CDR1 is LGHNA, CDR2 YSLEER. In nucleotides, the CDR3 is TGCGCCAGCAGCCAAGGGAGGGCCTACGAGCAGTACTTC. Residues: CASSQGRAYEQYF.

The chain joins TRBV4-2 to TRBJ1-1, with D unresolved. There are 19 residues in the CDR3. CDR1 is LGHNA, CDR2 YNFKEQ, per germline. Trimming pared 0 bases from V and 4 bases from J, leaving 24 bases between. CDR3 protein: CASSQDAGGDIFRITEAFF. The CDR3 DNA is TGTGCCAGCAGCCAAGATGCGGGTGGAGACATATTCCGGATCACTGAAGCTTTCTTT.

This clone was picked up one time. The rearrangement joins TRBV23-1 to TRBJ1-1; possible D gene TRBD1, 5 bases. TRBV23-1 is noted as an ORF with a role that remains uncertain. V dropped 0 bases and J dropped 1 base, with 12 bases sitting between them. The CDR3 is 16 amino acids. The CDR3 DNA sequence: TGCGCCAGCAGTCAATCAAGCCAGGGCAAGAACACTGAAGCTTTCTTT. Translating gives CASSQSSQGKNTEAFF.

The rearrangement uses TRBV28 and TRBJ1-4; D gene uncertain. Per the germline V gene, CDR1 is MDHEN and CDR2 is SYDVKM. The CDR3 is made up of 15 amino acids. Trimming cost V 6 bases and J 10 bases, with 21 bases left between them. CDR3 sequence: CASRTVGGASGKLFF. As DNA, the CDR3 is TGTGCCAGCAGAACCGTTGGTGGTGCTAGTGGAAAACTGTTTTTT.

This sequence joins TRBV21-1 and TRBJ1-4; the table's D call of TRBD1 was not tested on the DNA. TRBV21-1 is marked as a pseudogene. The CDR3 spans 17 residues. CDR3 region: CASSKERGRQLGEKLFF. The CDR3 DNA follows: TGTGCCAGCAGCAAAGAAAGGGGGCGGCAACTAGGGGAAAAACTGTTTTTT.

A note on this clone: The same CDR3 arises from other DNA sequences in this sample as well. The rearrangement joins TRBV5-1 to TRBJ2-3; D is possibly TRBD2 (6 bases). CDR1 and CDR2 (germline): SGHRS, YFSETQ. Trimming shortened V by 2 bases and J by 1 base, and 11 bases separated the two germline ends. The CDR3 contains 15 residues. This CDR3 reads CASSLTGGGTDTQYF. CDR3 bases: TGCGCCAGCAGCTTAACAGGAGGGGGCACAGATACGCAGTATTTT. Complete variable domain (other parts from reference TRBV5-1 and TRBJ2-3): KAGVTQTPRYLIKTRGQQVTLSCSPISGHRSVSWYQQTPGQGLQFLFEYFSETQRNKGNFPGRFSGRQFSNSRSEMNVSTLELGDSALYLCASSLTGGGTDTQYFGPGTRLTVL.

This clone has just a few counts. The chain joins TRBV6-5 to TRBJ2-3; TRBD2 agrees at 10 bases. The V segment lost 7 bases and the J segment 3 bases; nucleotides outside the gene matches: 4. In germline, CDR1 is MNHEY, CDR2 SVGAGI. The CDR3 is 14 residues long. The CDR3 DNA follows: TGTGCCAGCAAGCCGGGACTAGCGACAGATACGCAGTATTTT. This translates into CASKPGLATDTQYF.